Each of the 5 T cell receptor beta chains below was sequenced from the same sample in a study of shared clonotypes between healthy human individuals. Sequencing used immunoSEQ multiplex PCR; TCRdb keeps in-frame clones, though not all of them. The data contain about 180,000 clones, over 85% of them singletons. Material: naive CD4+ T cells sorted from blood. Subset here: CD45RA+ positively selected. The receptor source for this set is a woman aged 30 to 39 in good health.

The CDR3 spells CASAGGQNYEQYF. The CDR3 DNA reads as TGTGCCAGCGCAGGGGGGCAGAACTACGAGCAGTACTTC. The chain employs TRBV25-1 and TRBJ2-5; tentatively, D is TRBD1 (7 bases). The better agreement between TRBJ2-7 and the DNA end casts doubt on the J call. Germline assignment: CDR1 MGHDK and CDR2 SYGVNS. The CDR3 runs to 13 residues.

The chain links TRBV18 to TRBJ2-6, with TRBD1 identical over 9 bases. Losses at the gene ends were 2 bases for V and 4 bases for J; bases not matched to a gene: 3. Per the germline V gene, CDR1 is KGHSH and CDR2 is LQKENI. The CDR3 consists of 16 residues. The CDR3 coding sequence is TGTGCCAGCTCACCAAACAGGGGGCCCGGGGCCAACGTCCTGACTTTC. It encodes CASSPNRGPGANVLTF.

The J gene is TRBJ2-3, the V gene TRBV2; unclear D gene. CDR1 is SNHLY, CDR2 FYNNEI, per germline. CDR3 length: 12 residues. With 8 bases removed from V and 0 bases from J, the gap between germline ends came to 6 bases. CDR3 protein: CASGQSTDTQYF. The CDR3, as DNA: TGTGCCAGCGGTCAGAGCACAGATACGCAGTATTTT. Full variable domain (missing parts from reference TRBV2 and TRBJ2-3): EPEVTQTPSHQVTQMGQEVILRCVPISNHLYFYWYRQILGQKVEFLVSFYNNEISEKSEIFDDQFSVERPDGSNFTLKIRSTKLEDSAMYFCASGQSTDTQYFGPGTRLTVL.

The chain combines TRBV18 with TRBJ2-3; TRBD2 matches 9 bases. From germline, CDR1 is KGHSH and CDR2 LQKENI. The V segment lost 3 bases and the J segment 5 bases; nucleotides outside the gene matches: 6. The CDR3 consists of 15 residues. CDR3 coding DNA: TGTGCCAGCTCACCCTTTAGCGGGGGTGGAGATACGCAGTATTTT. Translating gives CASSPFSGGGDTQYF.

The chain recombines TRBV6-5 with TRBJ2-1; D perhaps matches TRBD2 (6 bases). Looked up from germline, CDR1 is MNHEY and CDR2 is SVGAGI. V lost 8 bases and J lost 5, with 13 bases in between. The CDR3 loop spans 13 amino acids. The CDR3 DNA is TGTGCCAGCGGTAGGCGGAGGGACAATGAGCAGTTCTTC. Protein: CASGRRRDNEQFF.